Listed below are T cell receptor beta chains from one sample, sequenced in a study of PD-1 blockade in classical Hodgkin lymphoma. Sequenced by immunoSEQ multiplex PCR; TCRdb stores in-frame clones only, minus some. This table has some 21,000 clones, less than 75% appearing once. The starting material was peripheral blood mononuclear cells (PBMCs), obtained before the fourth cycle of nivolumab. These receptors all stem from a human donor with classical Hodgkin lymphoma. CDR3s include the opening cysteine and the closing phenylalanine or tryptophan. The D gene is left open where the match is weak. Rows may omit the clone size; those that give it use once, few, many or a size class.

j_call cdr3_length clone_size v_call d_call cdr3_nt cdr3_aa
TRBJ1-1 13 . TRBV7-6 . TGTGCCAGCAGCTTATCGGGGGGCACTGAAGCTTTCTTT CASSLSGGTEAFF
TRBJ1-1 11 . TRBV6-5 . TGTGCCAGCAGTATACCTACTGAAGCTTTCTTT CASSIPTEAFF
TRBJ2-1 15 . TRBV5-5 . TGTGCCAGCAGCTTCCCAGGATCTAGGGGCAATGAGCAGTTCTTC CASSFPGSRGNEQFF
TRBJ2-1 16 once TRBV19 TRBD2 TGTGCCAGTAGTAGGACTAGCGGGAGACGGGTGAATGAGCAGTTCTTC CASSRTSGRRVNEQFF
TRBJ2-3 14 . TRBV15 . TGTGCCACCAGCTCCCGAGGACTATCAGATACGCAGTATTTT CATSSRGLSDTQYF
TRBJ1-5 16 few TRBV7-6 . TGTGCCAGCAGCTTAGTTTGCGGGGCGCCCAATCAGCCCCAGCATTTT CASSLVCGAPNQPQHF
TRBJ2-4 15 . TRBV4-1 TRBD2 TGCGCCAGCAGCCAGGGGACTAGCGCCAAAAACATTCAGTACTTC CASSQGTSAKNIQYF
TRBJ2-3 17 . TRBV9 TRBD2 TGTGCCAGCAGCCCTGGACTAGCGGGAGGGGGAGCAGATACGCAGTATTTT CASSPGLAGGGADTQYF
TRBJ1-1 14 . TRBV6-6 . TGTGCCAGCAGTTACTCGACAGTAAACACTGAAGCTTTCTTT CASSYSTVNTEAFF
TRBJ1-2 16 . TRBV4-2 . TGTGCCAGCAGCCAAGAAACAAGCTTAAATAACTATGGCTACACCTTC CASSQETSLNNYGYTF
TRBJ2-7 14 . TRBV7-2 . TGTGCCAGCAGCTTAGACGCGGGAAACTACGAGCAGTACTTC CASSLDAGNYEQYF
TRBJ2-5 14 . TRBV5-1 . TGCGCCAGCAGCTTGGACACCAGGACGGAGACCCAGTACTTC CASSLDTRTETQYF
TRBJ2-2 16 . TRBV9 TRBD2 TGTGCCAGCAGCCCCCGTCTAGCGGTGAACACCGGGGAGCTGTTTTTT CASSPRLAVNTGELFF
TRBJ2-3 12 . TRBV6-6 . TGTGCCAGCACTGGGGGAGGAGATACGCAGTATTTT CASTGGGDTQYF
TRBJ1-2 14 . TRBV27 . TGTGCCAGCAGTCCGGGACAAGGGAACTATGGCTACACCTTC CASSPGQGNYGYTF
TRBJ2-1 15 . TRBV5-1 TRBD1 TGCGCCAGCAGCCTGGGACAGGGGGAGGTTAATGAGCAGTTCTTC CASSLGQGEVNEQFF
TRBJ2-5 11 . TRBV2 . TGTGCCAGCAGTGGAGAAGAGACCCAGTACTTC CASSGEETQYF
TRBJ2-3 14 . TRBV4-1 . TGCGCCAGCAGCCAAGGTCTACGAGAGGATACGCAGTATTTT CASSQGLREDTQYF
TRBJ1-5 14 . TRBV27 . TGTGCCAGCAGTTTTGGGGGCTCCAATCAGCCCCAGCATTTT CASSFGGSNQPQHF
TRBJ1-1 14 . TRBV12-5 . TGTGCTAGTGGTTTCGGGCAGTTGAACACTGAAGCTTTCTTT CASGFGQLNTEAFF
TRBJ2-7 15 once TRBV6-6 . TGTGCCAGCAGTTACTCTAACTTCGACGGCTACGAGCAGTACTTC CASSYSNFDGYEQYF
TRBJ1-2 13 . TRBV2 TRBD1 TGTGCCAGCAGTGGACAGGGAAACTATGGCTACACCTTC CASSGQGNYGYTF
TRBJ2-2 12 . TRBV10-3 . TGTGCCATCAGTCCCTTTAGCGGGGAGCTGTTTTTT CAISPFSGELFF
TRBJ2-7 16 . TRBV5-1 TRBD2 TGCGCCAGCAGCATAAATAGCGGGGGAGGATCCTACGAGCAGTACTTC CASSINSGGGSYEQYF
TRBJ2-7 14 . TRBV16 . TGTGCCAGCACCGACCGGAGGCACTCCTACGAGCAGTACTTC CASTDRRHSYEQYF
TRBJ1-6 16 . TRBV7-8 TRBD1 TGTGCCAGCAGCCGTTTGACAGGGGGCATAAATTCACCCCTCCACTTT CASSRLTGGINSPLHF
TRBJ1-1 16 . TRBV19 . TGTGCCAGTAGATGGGGGAACCGGGGGGATGACGGTGAAGCTTTCTTT CASRWGNRGDDGEAFF
TRBJ1-2 13 . TRBV29-1 TRBD1 TGCAGCGTAGCAGGGGGCCCTAACTATGGCTACACCTTC CSVAGGPNYGYTF
TRBJ1-3 14 . TRBV5-1 . TGCGCCAGCAGCTTGGGCAGCTCTGGAAACACCATATATTTT CASSLGSSGNTIYF
TRBJ2-7 11 . TRBV10-3 . TGTGCCATCGGTGAGGGCTACGAGCAGTACTTC CAIGEGYEQYF
TRBJ1-1 13 . TRBV14 . TGTGCCAGCAGCCAAGTCCAGGGTTCGCGAGCTTTCTTT CASSQVQGSRAFF